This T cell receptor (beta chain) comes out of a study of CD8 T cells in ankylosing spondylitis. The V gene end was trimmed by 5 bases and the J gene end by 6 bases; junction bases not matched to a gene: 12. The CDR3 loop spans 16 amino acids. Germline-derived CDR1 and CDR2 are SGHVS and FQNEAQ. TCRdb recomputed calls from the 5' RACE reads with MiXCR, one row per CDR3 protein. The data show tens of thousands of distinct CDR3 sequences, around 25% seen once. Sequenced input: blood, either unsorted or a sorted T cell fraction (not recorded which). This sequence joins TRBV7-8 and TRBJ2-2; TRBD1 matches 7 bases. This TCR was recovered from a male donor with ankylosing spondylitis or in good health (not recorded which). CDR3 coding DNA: TGTGCCAGCAGCCACATGACAGGGTTCTTCGCCGGGGAGCTGTTTTTT. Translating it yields CASSHMTGFFAGELFF.